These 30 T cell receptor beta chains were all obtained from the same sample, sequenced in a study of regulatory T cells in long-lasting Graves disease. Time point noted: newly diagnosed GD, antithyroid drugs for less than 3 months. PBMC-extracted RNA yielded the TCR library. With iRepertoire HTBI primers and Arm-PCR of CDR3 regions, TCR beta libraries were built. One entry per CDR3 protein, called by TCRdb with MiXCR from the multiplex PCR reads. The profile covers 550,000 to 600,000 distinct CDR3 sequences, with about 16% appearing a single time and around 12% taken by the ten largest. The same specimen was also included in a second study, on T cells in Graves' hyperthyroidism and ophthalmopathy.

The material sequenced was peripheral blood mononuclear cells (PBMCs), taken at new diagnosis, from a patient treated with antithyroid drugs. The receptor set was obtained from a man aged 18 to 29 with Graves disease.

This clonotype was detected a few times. CDR3 bases: TGTGCCAGCAAGGGATTCGGGGAGTCTCAAGAGACCCAGTACTTC. Translating it yields CASKGFGESQETQYF. This chain joins TRBV6-1 and TRBJ2-5, with D maybe TRBD2 (5 bases). Germline lookup yields CDR1 MNHNS and CDR2 SASEGT. CDR3 length: 15 amino acids. Trimming removed 7 bases from V and 2 bases from J, with 17 bases in between.

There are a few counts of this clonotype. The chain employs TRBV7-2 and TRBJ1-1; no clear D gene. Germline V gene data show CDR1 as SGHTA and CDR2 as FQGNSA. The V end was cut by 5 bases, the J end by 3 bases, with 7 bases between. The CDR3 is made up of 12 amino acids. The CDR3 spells CASSHIYTEAFF. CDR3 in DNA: TGTGCCAGCAGCCACATCTACACTGAAGCTTTCTTT.

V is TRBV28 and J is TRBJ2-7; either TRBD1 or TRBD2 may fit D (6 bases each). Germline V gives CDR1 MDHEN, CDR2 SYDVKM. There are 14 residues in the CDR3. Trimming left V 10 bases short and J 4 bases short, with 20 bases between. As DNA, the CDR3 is TGTGCCACCGGGGGAGCGGTGAGGGGGTACGAGCAGTACTTC. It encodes CATGGAVRGYEQYF.

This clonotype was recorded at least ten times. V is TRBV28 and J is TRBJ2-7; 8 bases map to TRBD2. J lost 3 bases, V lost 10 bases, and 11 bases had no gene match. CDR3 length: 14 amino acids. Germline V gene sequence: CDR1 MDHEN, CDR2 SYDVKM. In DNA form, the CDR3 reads TGTGCCACCACTCGGGAGGGACTTTTCTACGAGCAGTACTTC. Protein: CATTREGLFYEQYF.

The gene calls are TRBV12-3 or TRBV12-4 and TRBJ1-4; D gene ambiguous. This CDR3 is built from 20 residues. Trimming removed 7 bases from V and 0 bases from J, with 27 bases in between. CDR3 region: CASNRQLLTIFSTTNEKLFF. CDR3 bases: TGTGCCAGCAACCGTCAACTACTAACAATCTTTTCAACAACTAATGAAAAACTGTTTTTT.

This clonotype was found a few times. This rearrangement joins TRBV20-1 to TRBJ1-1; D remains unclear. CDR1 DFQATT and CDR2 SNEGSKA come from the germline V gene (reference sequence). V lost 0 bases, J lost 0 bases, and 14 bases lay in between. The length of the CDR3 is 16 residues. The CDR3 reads CSARDGRRHMNTEAFF. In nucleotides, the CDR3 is TGCAGTGCTAGAGATGGCAGGCGGCACATGAACACTGAAGCTTTCTTT.

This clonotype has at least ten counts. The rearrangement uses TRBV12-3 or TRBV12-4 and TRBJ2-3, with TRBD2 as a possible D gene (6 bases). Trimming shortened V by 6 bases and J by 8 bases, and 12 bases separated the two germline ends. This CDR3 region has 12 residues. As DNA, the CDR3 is TGTGCCAGCAGCCCTAGCGAGGGTACGCAGTATTTT. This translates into CASSPSEGTQYF.

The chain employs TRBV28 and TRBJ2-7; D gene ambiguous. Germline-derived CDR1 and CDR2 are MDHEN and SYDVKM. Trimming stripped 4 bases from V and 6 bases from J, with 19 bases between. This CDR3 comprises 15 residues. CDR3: CASSSITGSTAEQYF. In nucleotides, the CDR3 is TGTGCCAGCAGTTCAATTACCGGGTCGACGGCCGAGCAGTACTTC.

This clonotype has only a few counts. For the CDR3, the DNA is TGTGCCAGCGCGAGACAGGCGTATGGCTACACCTTC. This encodes CASARQAYGYTF. The chain joins TRBV28 to TRBJ1-2; perhaps TRBD1 as D (6 bases). There are 12 residues in the CDR3. Germline V gene sequence: CDR1 MDHEN, CDR2 SYDVKM. V lost 8 bases and J lost 5, with 12 bases in between.

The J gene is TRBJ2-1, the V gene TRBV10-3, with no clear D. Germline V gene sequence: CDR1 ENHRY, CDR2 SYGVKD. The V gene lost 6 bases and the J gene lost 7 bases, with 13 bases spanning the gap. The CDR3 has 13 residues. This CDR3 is CAISDIDGNEQFF. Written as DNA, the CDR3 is TGTGCCATCAGCGACATTGATGGGAATGAGCAGTTCTTC.

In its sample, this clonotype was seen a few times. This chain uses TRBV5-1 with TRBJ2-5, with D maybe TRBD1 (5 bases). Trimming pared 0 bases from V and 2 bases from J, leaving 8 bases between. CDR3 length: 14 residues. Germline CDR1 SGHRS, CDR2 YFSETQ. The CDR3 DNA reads TGCGCCAGCAGCTTGGTAGGGGTGCAAGAGACCCAGTACTTC. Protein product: CASSLVGVQETQYF.

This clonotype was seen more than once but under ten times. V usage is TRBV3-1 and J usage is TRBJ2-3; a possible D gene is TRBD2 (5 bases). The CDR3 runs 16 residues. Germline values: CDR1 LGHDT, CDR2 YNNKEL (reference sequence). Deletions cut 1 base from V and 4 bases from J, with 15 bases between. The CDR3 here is CASSQAIRSGPDTQYF. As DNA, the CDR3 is TGTGCCAGCAGCCAAGCAATAAGAAGCGGACCAGATACGCAGTATTTT.

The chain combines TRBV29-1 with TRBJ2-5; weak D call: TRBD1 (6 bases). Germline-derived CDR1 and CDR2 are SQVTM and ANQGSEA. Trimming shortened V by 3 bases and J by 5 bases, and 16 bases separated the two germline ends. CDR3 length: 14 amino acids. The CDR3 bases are TGCAGCGTTGAGTACAGGGCGAGTAGGGAGACCCAGTACTTC. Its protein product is CSVEYRASRETQYF. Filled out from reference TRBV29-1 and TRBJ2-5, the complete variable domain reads SAVISQKPSRDICQRGTSLTIQCQVDSQVTMMFWYRQQPGQSLTLIATANQGSEATYESGFVIDKFPISRPNLTFSTLTVSNMSPEDSSIYLCSVEYRASRETQYFGPGTRLLVL.

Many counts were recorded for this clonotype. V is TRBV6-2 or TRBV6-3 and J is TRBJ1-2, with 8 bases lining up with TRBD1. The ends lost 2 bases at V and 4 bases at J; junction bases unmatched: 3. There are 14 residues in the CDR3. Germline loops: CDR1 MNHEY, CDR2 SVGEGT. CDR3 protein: CASSYRDRSYGYTF. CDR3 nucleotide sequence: TGTGCCAGCAGTTACAGGGACAGGTCCTATGGCTACACCTTC.

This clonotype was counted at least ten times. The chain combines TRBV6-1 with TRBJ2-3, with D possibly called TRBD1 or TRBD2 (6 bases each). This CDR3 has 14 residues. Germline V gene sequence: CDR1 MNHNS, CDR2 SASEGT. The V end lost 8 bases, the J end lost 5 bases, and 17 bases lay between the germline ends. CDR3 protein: CASANRAEGDTQYF. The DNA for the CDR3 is TGTGCCAGCGCCAACAGGGCGGAGGGAGATACGCAGTATTTT.

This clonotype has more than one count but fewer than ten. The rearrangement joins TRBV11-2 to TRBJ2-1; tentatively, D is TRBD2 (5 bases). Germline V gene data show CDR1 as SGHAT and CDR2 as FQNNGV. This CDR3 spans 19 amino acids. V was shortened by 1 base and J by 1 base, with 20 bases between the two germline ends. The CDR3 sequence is CASSLGGLAGLDSYNEQFF. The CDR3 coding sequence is TGTGCCAGCAGCTTAGGGGGTCTAGCTGGCTTGGATTCCTACAATGAGCAGTTCTTC.

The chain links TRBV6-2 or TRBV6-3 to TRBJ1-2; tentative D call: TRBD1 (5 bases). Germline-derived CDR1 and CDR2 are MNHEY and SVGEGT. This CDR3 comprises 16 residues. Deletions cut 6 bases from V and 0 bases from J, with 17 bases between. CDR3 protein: CASRRGRDGANYGYTF. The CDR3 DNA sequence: TGTGCCAGCAGGAGGGGAAGGGACGGAGCTAACTATGGCTACACCTTC.

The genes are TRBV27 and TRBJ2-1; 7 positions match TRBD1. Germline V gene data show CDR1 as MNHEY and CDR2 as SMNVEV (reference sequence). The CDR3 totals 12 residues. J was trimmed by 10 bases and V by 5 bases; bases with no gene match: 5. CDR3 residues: CASSNRGHEQFF. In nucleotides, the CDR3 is TGTGCCAGCAGTAACAGGGGCCACGAGCAGTTCTTC.

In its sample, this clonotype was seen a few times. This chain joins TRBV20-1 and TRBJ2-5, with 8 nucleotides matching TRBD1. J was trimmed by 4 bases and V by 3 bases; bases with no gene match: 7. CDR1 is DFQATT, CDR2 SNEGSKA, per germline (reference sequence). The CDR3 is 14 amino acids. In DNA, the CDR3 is TGCAGTGCTAGGCAACTCAGGGGGCGAGAGACCCAGTACTTC. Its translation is CSARQLRGRETQYF.

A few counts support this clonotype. The chain's CDR3 is CASSARGIRTEAFF. CDR3 coding DNA: TGTGCCAGCAGTGCCAGGGGAATTAGAACTGAAGCTTTCTTT. The rearrangement uses TRBV28 and TRBJ1-1; possible D gene TRBD1, 6 bases. The CDR3 has 14 amino acids. Trimming left V 5 bases short and J 5 bases short, with 15 bases between. Germline CDR1 reads MDHEN; CDR2 reads SYDVKM.

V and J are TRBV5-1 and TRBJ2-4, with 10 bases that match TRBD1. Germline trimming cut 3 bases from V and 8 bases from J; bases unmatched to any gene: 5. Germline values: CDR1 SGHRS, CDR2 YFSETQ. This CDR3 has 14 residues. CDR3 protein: CASSSRDRGDIQYF. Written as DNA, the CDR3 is TGCGCCAGCAGCTCCCGGGACAGGGGAGACATTCAGTACTTC.

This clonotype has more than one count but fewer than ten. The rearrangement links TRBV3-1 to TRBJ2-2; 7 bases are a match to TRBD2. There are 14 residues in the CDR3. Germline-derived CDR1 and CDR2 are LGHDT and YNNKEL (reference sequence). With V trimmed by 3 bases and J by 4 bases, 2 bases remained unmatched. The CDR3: CASSQVAGTGELFF. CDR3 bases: TGTGCCAGCAGCCAGGTAGCGGGCACCGGGGAGCTGTTTTTT.

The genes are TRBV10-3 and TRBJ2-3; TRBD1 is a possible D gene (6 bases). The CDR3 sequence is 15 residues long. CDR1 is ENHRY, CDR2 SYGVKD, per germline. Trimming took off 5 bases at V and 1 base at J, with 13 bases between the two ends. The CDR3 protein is CAISPTGRGTDTQYF. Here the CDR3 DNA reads TGTGCCATCAGTCCCACAGGGAGAGGCACAGATACGCAGTATTTT.

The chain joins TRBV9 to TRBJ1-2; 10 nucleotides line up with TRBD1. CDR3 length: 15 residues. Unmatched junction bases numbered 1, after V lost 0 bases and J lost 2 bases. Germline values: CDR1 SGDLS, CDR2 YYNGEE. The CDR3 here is CASSVAGQGNYGYTF. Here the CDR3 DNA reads TGTGCCAGCAGCGTAGCGGGACAGGGGAACTATGGCTACACCTTC.

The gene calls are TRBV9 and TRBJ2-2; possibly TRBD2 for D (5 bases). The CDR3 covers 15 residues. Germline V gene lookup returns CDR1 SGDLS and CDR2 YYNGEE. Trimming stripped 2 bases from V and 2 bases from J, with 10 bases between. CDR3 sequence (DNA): TGTGCCAGCAGCGTCTATAGCGCCAACACCGGGGAGCTGTTTTTT. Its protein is CASSVYSANTGELFF.

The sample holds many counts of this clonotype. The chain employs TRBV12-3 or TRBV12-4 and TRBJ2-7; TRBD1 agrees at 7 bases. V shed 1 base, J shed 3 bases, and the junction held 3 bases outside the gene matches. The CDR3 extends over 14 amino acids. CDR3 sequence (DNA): TGTGCCAGCAGTTTAGAGGGGGCCAACTACGAGCAGTACTTC. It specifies CASSLEGANYEQYF.

CDR3 amino acids: CASSSSDTAGNTIYF. The CDR3 DNA is TGTGCCAGCAGCTCTAGCGACACCGCTGGAAACACCATATATTTT. The chain is built from TRBV7-9 and TRBJ1-3; D ambiguous. CDR3 length: 15 amino acids. Germline CDR1 SEHNR, CDR2 FQNEAQ (reference sequence). V shed 4 bases and J shed 2 bases, with 12 bases lying between them.

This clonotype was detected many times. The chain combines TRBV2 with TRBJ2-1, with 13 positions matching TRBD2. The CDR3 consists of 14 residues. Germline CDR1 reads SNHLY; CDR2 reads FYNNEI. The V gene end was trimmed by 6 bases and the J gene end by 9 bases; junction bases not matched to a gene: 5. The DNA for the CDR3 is TGTGCCAGCAGGGGACTAGCGGGACGAATTGAGCAGTTCTTC. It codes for CASRGLAGRIEQFF.

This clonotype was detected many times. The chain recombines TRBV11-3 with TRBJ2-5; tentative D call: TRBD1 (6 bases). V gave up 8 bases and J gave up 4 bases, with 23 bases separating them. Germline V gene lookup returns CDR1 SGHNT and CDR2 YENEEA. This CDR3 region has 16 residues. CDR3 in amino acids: CASHPRDTNRGETQYF. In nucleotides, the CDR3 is TGTGCCAGCCACCCCCGGGACACCAATAGAGGAGAGACCCAGTACTTC. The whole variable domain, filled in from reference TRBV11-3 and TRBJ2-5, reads EAGVVQSPRYKIIEKKQPVAFWCNPISGHNTLYWYLQNLGQGPELLIRYENEEAVDDSQLPKDRFSAERLKGVDSTLKIQPAELGDSAVYLCASHPRDTNRGETQYFGPGTRLLVL.

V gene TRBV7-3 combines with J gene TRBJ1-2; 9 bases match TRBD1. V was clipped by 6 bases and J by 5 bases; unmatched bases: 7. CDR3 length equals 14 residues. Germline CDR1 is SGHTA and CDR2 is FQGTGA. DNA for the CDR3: TGTGCCAGCAGGATGGACAGGGGATGGTATGGCTACACCTTC. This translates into CASRMDRGWYGYTF.